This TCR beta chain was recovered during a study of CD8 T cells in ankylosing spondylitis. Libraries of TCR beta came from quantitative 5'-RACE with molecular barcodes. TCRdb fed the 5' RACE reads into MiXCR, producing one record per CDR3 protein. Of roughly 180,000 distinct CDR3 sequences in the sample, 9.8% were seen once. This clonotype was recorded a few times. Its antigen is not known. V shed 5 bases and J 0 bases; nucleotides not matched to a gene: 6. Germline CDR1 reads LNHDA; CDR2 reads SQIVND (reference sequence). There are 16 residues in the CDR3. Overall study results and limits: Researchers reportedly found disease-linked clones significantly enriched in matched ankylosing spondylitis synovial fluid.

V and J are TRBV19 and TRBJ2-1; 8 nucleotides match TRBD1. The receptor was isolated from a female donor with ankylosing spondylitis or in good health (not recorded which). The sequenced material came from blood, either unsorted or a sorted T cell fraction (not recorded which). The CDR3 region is CASSVLRGPSYNEQFF. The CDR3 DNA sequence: TGTGCCAGTAGTGTCCTCAGGGGGCCCTCCTACAATGAGCAGTTCTTC. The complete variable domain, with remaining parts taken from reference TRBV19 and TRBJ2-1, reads DGGITQSPKYLFRKEGQNVTLSCEQNLNHDAMYWYRQDPGQGLRLIYYSQIVNDFQKGDIAEGYSVSREKKESFPLTVTSAQKNPTAFYLCASSVLRGPSYNEQFFGPGTRLTVL.